These 22 T cell receptor beta chains share one sample of origin, sequenced in a study of blood T cell repertoires in COVID-19. Clones were read by immunoSEQ multiplex PCR, and TCRdb kept only the in-frame ones, dropping some. The sample contains about 140,000 clones, 76% of which appear only once. The sequenced sample consisted of peripheral blood. The receptors derive from a woman older than 75 with active or convalescent COVID-19.

J is TRBJ1-6 and V is TRBV30; possible D gene TRBD1, 5 bases. V lost 0 bases and J 7 bases, leaving 10 bases between the germline ends. This CDR3 contains 14 residues. Germline values: CDR1 GTSNPN, CDR2 SVGIG (reference sequence). The CDR3 sequence: CAWSVPRGNSPLHF. The CDR3 DNA sequence: TGTGCCTGGAGTGTACCACGGGGGAATTCACCCCTCCACTTT.

The rearrangement links TRBV2 to TRBJ2-1, with TRBD2 matching over 7 bases. V was pared by 6 bases and J by 4 bases, with 9 bases of the junction left unmatched. Germline V gives CDR1 SNHLY, CDR2 FYNNEI. The CDR3 length is 15 residues. CDR3 region: CASRPTSVSYNEQFF. CDR3 in DNA: TGTGCCAGCAGACCCACTAGCGTTTCTTACAATGAGCAGTTCTTC.

This clone was found a few times. CDR3 bases: TGTGCCAGCAAACAGGGGTATAGCAATCAGCCCCAGCATTTT. This translates into CASKQGYSNQPQHF. The chain is built from TRBV28 and TRBJ1-5; the match to TRBD1 covers 7 bases. The CDR3 contains 14 residues. Germline V CDR1 and CDR2: MDHEN, SYDVKM. V dropped 7 bases and J dropped 0; count of bases not matched to a gene: 3.

The chain employs TRBV5-6 and TRBJ2-1; TRBD1 agrees at 9 bases. This CDR3 region has 15 residues. Germline loops: CDR1 SGHDT, CDR2 YYEEEE. Trimming at V came to 5 bases and at J to 2 bases, leaving 5 bases not matched to a gene. The chain's CDR3 is CASRTTGGAYNEQFF. CDR3 DNA sequence: TGTGCCAGCAGAACGACAGGGGGGGCCTACAATGAGCAGTTCTTC.

The chain uses TRBV9 and TRBJ1-2, with D unresolved. This CDR3 contains 15 residues. Per germline, CDR1 SGDLS and CDR2 YYNGEE. V lost 4 bases and J 2 bases, leaving 15 bases between the germline ends. CDR3 loop: CASSTTGGRNYGYTF. In DNA, the CDR3 is TGTGCCAGCAGCACCACGGGAGGACGGAACTATGGCTACACCTTC.

This clone has more than one count but fewer than ten. V usage is TRBV6-1 and J usage is TRBJ2-2; tentative D call: TRBD1 (6 bases). Trimming removed 3 bases at V and 6 bases at J, with 8 bases between. The CDR3 is made up of 13 amino acids. Germline values: CDR1 MNHNS, CDR2 SASEGT. The CDR3 nucleotides are TGTGCCAGCAGTGAGGGGGCAGCCGGGGAGCTGTTTTTT. Translation: CASSEGAAGELFF.

The gene calls are TRBV7-9 and TRBJ2-7; TRBD1 matches at 7 bases. In germline, CDR1 is SEHNR, CDR2 FQNEAQ (reference sequence). The CDR3 totals 13 residues. The V gene end was trimmed by 5 bases and the J gene end by 7 bases; junction bases not matched to a gene: 8. The chain's CDR3 is CASSDTGVEEQYF. DNA of the CDR3: TGTGCCAGCAGCGATACAGGGGTGGAAGAGCAGTACTTC.

The sample holds a few counts of this clone. V is TRBV19 and J is TRBJ2-2; 14 bases match TRBD2. V lost 7 bases, J lost 5 bases, and 9 bases stayed unmatched. CDR3 size: 17 residues. The germline CDR1 and CDR2 sequences are LNHDA and SQIVND (reference sequence). The CDR3 nucleotides read TGTGCCAGTACCGCTAGACTAGCGGGGGGGCGTACCGGGGAGCTGTTTTTT. Protein sequence: CASTARLAGGRTGELFF. The whole variable domain, filled in from reference TRBV19 and TRBJ2-2, reads DGGITQSPKYLFRKEGQNVTLSCEQNLNHDAMYWYRQDPGQGLRLIYYSQIVNDFQKGDIAEGYSVSREKKESFPLTVTSAQKNPTAFYLCASTARLAGGRTGELFFGEGSRLTVL.

The genes are TRBV19 and TRBJ1-1, with 8 positions matching TRBD1. Unmatched junction bases numbered 9, after V lost 7 bases and J lost 8 bases. Per the germline V gene, CDR1 is LNHDA and CDR2 is SQIVND (reference sequence). The CDR3 runs 13 residues. The CDR3 spells CASKPQGAGEAFF. The CDR3 bases are TGTGCCAGTAAACCTCAGGGGGCCGGAGAAGCTTTCTTT.

V usage is TRBV11-1 and J usage is TRBJ2-5; D is uncertain. The germline V gene encodes CDR1 SGHAT and CDR2 FQDESV (reference sequence). The CDR3 length is 14 residues. V lost 2 bases and J 2 bases, leaving 9 bases between the germline ends. The CDR3 nucleotides are TGTGCCAGCAGCTTATTTTTCGGGCAAGAGACCCAGTACTTC. Translation gives CASSLFFGQETQYF.

On this clone: Other DNA sequences in this specimen translate into the identical CDR3. The rearrangement uses TRBV9 and TRBJ1-4; TRBD1 might be the D (6 bases). In germline, CDR1 is SGDLS, CDR2 YYNGEE. The CDR3 spans 14 residues. Trimming took 1 base from V and 2 from J, leaving 6 bases between them. The chain's CDR3 is CASSVQGTNEKLFF. CDR3 in DNA: TGTGCCAGCAGCGTACAGGGGACTAATGAAAAACTGTTTTTT.

The chain is built from TRBV6-2 or TRBV6-3 and TRBJ1-5, with no clear D. This CDR3 is built from 11 residues. Germline V gene lookup returns CDR1 MNHEY and CDR2 SVGEGT. V shed 4 bases and J shed 6 bases, with 4 bases lying between them. CDR3 sequence: CASSSGQPQHF. The CDR3 coding sequence is TGTGCCAGCAGTTCGGGTCAGCCCCAGCATTTT.

V gene TRBV3-1 (or the pseudogene TRBV3-2) combines with J gene TRBJ1-4; D not resolved. CDR1 and CDR2 from the germline V gene are LGHDT and YNNKEL (reference sequence). V was cut by 4 bases and J by 4 bases, with 10 bases left in between. The CDR3 runs 14 residues. The DNA for the CDR3 is TGTGCCAGCAGCCGGAGGTCCGGTAATGAAAAACTGTTTTTT. Its translation is CASSRRSGNEKLFF.

The chain uses TRBV12-3 or TRBV12-4 and TRBJ1-2; the match to TRBD1 covers 7 bases. There are 13 residues in the CDR3. Losses at the gene ends were 6 bases for V and 4 bases for J; bases not matched to a gene: 5. CDR3 in amino acids: CASRRGQIYGYTF. Written as DNA, the CDR3 is TGTGCCAGCAGAAGGGGACAGATCTATGGCTACACCTTC.

V is TRBV2 and J is TRBJ2-3; D might be TRBD2 (5 bases). CDR1 and CDR2 from the germline V gene are SNHLY and FYNNEI. This CDR3 comprises 15 residues. Trimming pared 0 bases from V and 4 bases from J, leaving 11 bases between. The CDR3 nucleotides are TGTGCCAGCAGTGAAGCGCTTCTAGCCTCAGATACGCAGTATTTT. This gives the protein CASSEALLASDTQYF.

This sequence joins TRBV7-3 and TRBJ2-1, with D hard to call. This CDR3 contains 14 residues. The germline V gene has CDR1 SGHTA and CDR2 FQGTGA. V was shortened by 3 bases and J by 6 bases, with 12 bases between the two germline ends. CDR3 amino acids: CASSFSKQSNEQFF. CDR3 DNA sequence: TGTGCCAGCAGCTTTTCGAAACAATCCAATGAGCAGTTCTTC.

This clone was observed a handful of times. The V call is TRBV5-8, the J call TRBJ1-2; the D gene is possibly TRBD1 (5 bases). Germline V gives CDR1 SGHTS, CDR2 YDEGEE. Trimming took 2 bases from V and 5 from J, leaving 19 bases between them. This CDR3 has 16 residues. The CDR3 region has the DNA TGTGCCAGCAGCTTACGTAGCGGGGGGTCGAGGTATGGCTACACCTTC. Its translation: CASSLRSGGSRYGYTF.

The rearrangement links TRBV4-3 to TRBJ2-7; 9 nucleotides line up with TRBD2. The CDR3 is 16 amino acids. The trim removed 0 bases at V and 3 bases at J, leaving 6 bases unmatched. Germline CDR1 and CDR2: LGHNA and YSLEER. CDR3 residues: CASSQDRLAGYYEQYF. The CDR3, as DNA: TGCGCCAGCAGCCAAGATCGGCTAGCGGGGTACTACGAGCAGTACTTC.

The chain joins TRBV13 to TRBJ2-7, with 7 bases lining up with TRBD1. V dropped 6 bases and J dropped 2; count of bases not matched to a gene: 4. The CDR3 contains 13 residues. CDR1 PRHDT and CDR2 FYEKMQ come from the germline V gene (reference sequence). This CDR3 reads CASSPQGAYEQYF. CDR3 DNA sequence: TGTGCCAGCAGTCCTCAGGGGGCCTACGAGCAGTACTTC.

The genes are TRBV7-6 and TRBJ2-7, with D perhaps TRBD1 (5 bases). There are 14 residues in the CDR3. The germline V gene has CDR1 SGHVS and CDR2 FNYEAQ. The V gene lost 3 bases and the J gene lost 5 bases, with 14 bases spanning the gap. The CDR3 DNA sequence: TGTGCCAGCAGCTTCGTACAAGGGGCCGACGAGCAGTACTTC. Amino acids: CASSFVQGADEQYF.

The CDR3, as DNA: TGTGCCTGGAGTGGGGGACAGGGCTATGGCTACACCTTC. Protein: CAWSGGQGYGYTF. The rearrangement uses TRBV30 and TRBJ1-2, with TRBD1 matching over 9 bases. J lost 4 bases, V lost 1 base, and 1 base had no gene match. The CDR3 spans 13 residues. Looked up from germline, CDR1 is GTSNPN and CDR2 is SVGIG (reference sequence).

The V gene is TRBV11-2, the J gene TRBJ1-2, with 8 bases matching TRBD1. CDR1 and CDR2 from the germline V gene are SGHAT and FQNNGV. V lost 7 bases and J lost 8; bases outside the gene matches: 15. The CDR3 extends over 15 amino acids. The CDR3: CASKDSGQGTVGYTF. Written as DNA, the CDR3 is TGTGCCAGCAAGGATTCCGGACAGGGTACGGTCGGCTACACCTTC.